The T cell receptor beta chain described here comes from a study of blood T cell repertoires in COVID-19. Study details: Acute and convalescent COVID-19 samples came from the United States, Italy and Spain. The cDNA or gDNA used as material had been derived from T cells, B-cell-depleted T cells, or PBMCs.

Remarks on this clone: The identical CDR3 is also encoded by other nucleotide sequences in the sample.

The germline CDR1 and CDR2 sequences are SNHLY and FYNNEI. V lost 6 bases, J lost 2 bases, and 1 base stayed unmatched. The CDR3 totals 14 residues. As handled by the study authors: Estimates of nucleated cell counts were drawn from the amplification of reference gene primers. Here immunoSEQ multiplex PCR was the method, and the copy in TCRdb shows in-frame clones only, minus some. V, J and clone size are those of that table, while D and trimming were read from the DNA. The data contain about 90,000 clones, roughly four fifths of them singletons. This chain uses TRBV2 with TRBJ1-5; 10 bases agree with TRBD1. The TCR originated in a human donor in a cohort sampled during active COVID-19. Sequenced: peripheral blood. CDR3 nucleotide sequence: TGTGCCAGCAGCGGGACAGGGGGCAATCAGCCCCAGCATTTT. Translation: CASSGTGGNQPQHF.